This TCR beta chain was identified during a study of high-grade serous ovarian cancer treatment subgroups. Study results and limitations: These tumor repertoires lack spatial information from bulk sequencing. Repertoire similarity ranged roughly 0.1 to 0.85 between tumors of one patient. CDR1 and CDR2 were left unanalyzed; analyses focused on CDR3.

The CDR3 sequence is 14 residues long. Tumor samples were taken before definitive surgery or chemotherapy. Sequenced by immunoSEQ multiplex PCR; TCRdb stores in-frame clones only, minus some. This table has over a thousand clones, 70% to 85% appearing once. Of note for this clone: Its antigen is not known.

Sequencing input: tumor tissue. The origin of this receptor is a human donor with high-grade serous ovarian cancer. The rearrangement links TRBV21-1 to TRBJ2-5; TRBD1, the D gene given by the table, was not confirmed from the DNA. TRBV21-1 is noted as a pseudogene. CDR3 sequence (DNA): TGTGCCAGCAGCACGGCCAGGGGGCGGGAGACCCAGTACTTC. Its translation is CASSTARGRETQYF.